The 2 T cell receptor beta chains in this list originate from one sample, sequenced in a study of cytomegalovirus exposure and HLA in healthy donors. Data came from immunoSEQ multiplex PCR; TCRdb stores just in-frame clones and leaves some out. The data show about 240,000 clones, approximately 84% seen once. The sequencing sample was made of PBMCs. The source is a woman in her 30s in good health and CMV-seropositive.

The chain joins TRBV11-3 to TRBJ2-7, with D unclear. V was clipped by 2 bases and J by 5 bases, with 7 bases between them. This CDR3 is built from 12 residues. In germline, CDR1 is SGHNT, CDR2 YENEEA. This chain's CDR3 is CASSLFSHEQYF. The CDR3 DNA reads as TGTGCCAGCAGCTTATTTAGCCACGAGCAGTACTTC.

This chain links TRBV5-6 with TRBJ1-4; TRBD1 matches 8 bases. Germline CDR1 and CDR2: SGHDT and YYEEEE. This CDR3 is 16 amino acids long. V dropped 3 bases and J dropped 0; count of bases not matched to a gene: 4. This chain's CDR3 is CASSSGQVATNEKLFF. DNA for the CDR3: TGTGCCAGCAGCTCGGGACAGGTTGCAACTAATGAAAAACTGTTTTTT.